One and the same sample provided the 29 T cell receptor beta chains below, sequenced in a study of T cells in Graves' hyperthyroidism and ophthalmopathy. Amplified regions were TCR beta CDR3 sequences from RNA transcripts. HTBI primers were used for first-round RT-PCR of the TCR CDR3. Each CDR3 protein gets one entry after TCRdb re-called the multiplex PCR reads with MiXCR. The table lists 500,000 or so distinct CDR3 sequences, roughly 15% of them singletons. The sample taken for sequencing was blood. Receptors originate from a woman in her late teens or twenties with Graves' ophthalmopathy.

In this sample, this clonotype turned up many times. The chain has TRBV11-2 and TRBJ1-2; a possible D gene is TRBD1 (6 bases). The germline V gene has CDR1 SGHAT and CDR2 FQNNGV. The germline V and J ends were trimmed by 1 base and 6 bases, with 9 bases remaining between them. The length of the CDR3 is 13 residues. The CDR3 protein is CASSLGWTDGYTF. As DNA, the CDR3 is TGTGCCAGCAGCTTAGGTTGGACAGATGGCTACACCTTC. The variable domain in full, with the rest retrieved from reference TRBV11-2 and TRBJ1-2, is EAGVAQSPRYKIIEKRQSVAFWCNPISGHATLYWYQQILGQGPKLLIQFQNNGVVDDSQLPKDRFSAERLKGVDSTLKIQPAKLEDSAVYLCASSLGWTDGYTFGSGTRLTVV.

In this sample, this clonotype turned up many times. CDR3 DNA: TGTGCCAGCAGTGGGGAACCGAACACTGAAGCTTTCTTT. Translation: CASSGEPNTEAFF. The chain employs TRBV2 and TRBJ1-1; no clear D gene. The CDR3 is 13 amino acids. Per the germline V gene, CDR1 is SNHLY and CDR2 is FYNNEI. The V end lost 4 bases, the J end lost 1 base, and 7 bases lay between the germline ends.

There are many counts of this clonotype. The J gene is TRBJ1-1, the V gene TRBV5-1; 7 bases fit TRBD1. Germline V gene lookup returns CDR1 SGHRS and CDR2 YFSETQ. The CDR3 totals 14 residues. J was trimmed by 0 bases and V by 6 bases; bases with no gene match: 5. For the CDR3, the DNA is TGCGCCAGCAACCCGGGACAGATGAACACTGAAGCTTTCTTT. It specifies CASNPGQMNTEAFF.

Notes on this clonotype: Because the CDR3 is missing its conserved closing phenylalanine or tryptophan, this is likely a read error. CDR3 protein: CASSSQGSEAFL. DNA of the CDR3: TGTGCCAGCAGCTCACAGGGGAGTGAAGCTTTCCTT. The chain is built from TRBV7-8 and TRBJ1-1; TRBD1 matches at 7 bases. V shed 4 bases and J 7 bases; nucleotides not matched to a gene: 3. The CDR3 spans 12 residues. Germline V lookup: CDR1 SGHVS, CDR2 FQNEAQ.

In this sample, this clonotype turned up many times. The chain combines TRBV11-2 with TRBJ2-1; tentatively, D is TRBD1 or TRBD2 (6 bases each). The germline V gene has CDR1 SGHAT and CDR2 FQNNGV. This CDR3 region has 14 residues. V shed 3 bases and J shed 8 bases, with 14 bases lying between them. The DNA of the CDR3 is TGTGCCAGCAGCTTGAACAGGGAGGCGGATGAGCAGTTCTTC. This encodes CASSLNREADEQFF.

The chain is built from TRBV24-1 and TRBJ2-3; possible D gene TRBD1, 6 bases. The V gene's germline CDR1 is KGHDR and CDR2 SFDVKD. The V and J ends lost 4 bases and 6 bases respectively, with 16 bases between them. The CDR3 totals 15 residues. The CDR3 DNA is TGTGCCACCAGTGACCCCTCTGACAGGCTGGATACGCAGTATTTT. Translating it yields CATSDPSDRLDTQYF.

This clonotype has a count of ten or more. J is TRBJ2-1 and V is TRBV7-2; TRBD1 matches 9 bases. Germline V CDR1 and CDR2: SGHTA, FQGNSA. After removal of 3 bases from V and 5 bases from J, the junction contained 11 bases not matched to a gene. The CDR3 runs 17 residues. The CDR3 region is CASSFLRGQGWHNEQFF. CDR3 DNA: TGTGCCAGCAGCTTCCTGCGGGGACAGGGATGGCACAATGAGCAGTTCTTC.

This clonotype occurred many times. V and J are TRBV28 and TRBJ1-4, with D unclear. The V and J ends lost 3 bases and 4 bases respectively, with 9 bases between them. Germline lookup yields CDR1 MDHEN and CDR2 SYDVKM. The CDR3 has 14 residues. CDR3 sequence (DNA): TGTGCCAGCAGTTTGGGTATCTATAATGAAAAACTGTTTTTT. Its translation is CASSLGIYNEKLFF.

This clonotype was seen a few times. The V gene is TRBV18, the J gene TRBJ2-3; 9 bases fit TRBD1. The CDR3 spans 16 residues. Losses at the gene ends were 3 bases for V and 9 bases for J; bases not matched to a gene: 13. CDR1 and CDR2 from the germline V gene are KGHSH and LQKENI. In DNA, the CDR3 is TGTGCCAGCTCACCTTCTCGGGACAGGGCCCCCCGGACGCAGTATTTT. Protein product: CASSPSRDRAPRTQYF.

This clonotype showed up many times. The chain links TRBV11-1 to TRBJ1-1; 7 bases align to TRBD1. The germline gives CDR1 SGHAT, CDR2 FQDESV (reference sequence). CDR3 length: 14 amino acids. The V gene end was trimmed by 4 bases and the J gene end by 5 bases; junction bases not matched to a gene: 7. The CDR3 loop reads CASSSYRGDTEAFF. CDR3 DNA: TGTGCCAGCAGCTCCTACAGGGGAGATACTGAAGCTTTCTTT.

The chain combines TRBV4-1 with TRBJ1-4; D gene uncertain. Trimming took 1 base from V and 1 from J, leaving 4 bases between them. Germline-derived CDR1 and CDR2 are MGHRA and YSYEKL. The CDR3 totals 14 residues. CDR3 in DNA: TGCGCCAGCAGCCAAGGGGAAACTAATGAAAAACTGTTTTTT. It codes for CASSQGETNEKLFF.

Ten or more counts support this clonotype. This chain connects TRBV27 to TRBJ2-1; TRBD2 agrees at 12 bases. The CDR3 spans 16 residues. The trim removed 5 bases at V and 4 bases at J, leaving 6 bases unmatched. CDR1 is MNHEY and CDR2 is SMNVEV in the germline V gene (reference sequence). The DNA of the CDR3 is TGTGCCAGCAGTCCCTCTAGCGGGAGGGGGTACAATGAGCAGTTCTTC. Encoded protein: CASSPSSGRGYNEQFF.

This clonotype was recorded many times. The chain links TRBV6-2 or TRBV6-3 to TRBJ1-1; D not certain. CDR3 length: 16 amino acids. Trimming cost V 2 bases and J 1 base, with 14 bases left between them. Looked up from germline, CDR1 is MNHEY and CDR2 is SVGEGT. The DNA of the CDR3 is TGTGCCAGCAGTTACATGGCAGATGGAGAGAACACTGAAGCTTTCTTT. Its translation is CASSYMADGENTEAFF.

This clonotype was recorded at least ten times. The rearrangement links TRBV6-2 or TRBV6-3 to TRBJ1-5; TRBD1 might be the D (5 bases). Per the germline V gene, CDR1 is MNHEY and CDR2 is SVGEGT. The CDR3 spans 15 residues. Trimming stripped 7 bases from V and 2 bases from J, with 15 bases between. The CDR3 DNA reads TGTGCCAGCACCTCGTTGGGGCCTCGCAATCAGCCCCAGCATTTT. It specifies CASTSLGPRNQPQHF.

The chain joins TRBV10-3 to TRBJ1-1, with 8 nucleotides matching TRBD1. The CDR3 runs 15 residues. Per the germline V gene, CDR1 is ENHRY and CDR2 is SYGVKD. V lost 4 bases and J lost 1; bases outside the gene matches: 5. This CDR3 reads CAISGTGTGNTEAFF. The CDR3 DNA sequence: TGTGCCATCAGTGGTACCGGGACAGGGAACACTGAAGCTTTCTTT.

Many counts were recorded for this clonotype. The chain is built from TRBV20-1 and TRBJ1-1; no clear D gene. Germline V gene lookup returns CDR1 DFQATT and CDR2 SNEGSKA (reference sequence). The CDR3 is 15 amino acids. Trimming took 1 base from V and 2 from J, leaving 14 bases between them. The CDR3: CSARAPADFNTEAFF. DNA for the CDR3: TGCAGTGCTAGAGCCCCAGCAGACTTCAACACTGAAGCTTTCTTT.

In DNA, the CDR3 is TGTGCCAGCAGTTTATCGTTAGGGGCCGGGGATACGCAGTATTTT. Amino acids: CASSLSLGAGDTQYF. V is TRBV27 and J is TRBJ2-3, with D maybe TRBD1 (5 bases). The CDR3 totals 15 residues. In germline, CDR1 is MNHEY, CDR2 SMNVEV (reference sequence). Trimming removed 0 bases at V and 6 bases at J, with 13 bases between.

This clonotype was observed many times. The gene calls are TRBV13 and TRBJ1-4; 8 bases are shared with TRBD1. Germline trimming cut 3 bases from V and 6 bases from J; bases unmatched to any gene: 6. The CDR3 loop spans 15 amino acids. The germline CDR1 and CDR2 sequences are PRHDT and FYEKMQ (reference sequence). This CDR3 reads CASSLRQGPDEKLFF. In DNA form, the CDR3 reads TGTGCCAGCAGCTTGAGACAGGGGCCGGATGAAAAACTGTTTTTT.

This chain links TRBV27 with TRBJ1-4; 8 nucleotides agree with TRBD1. The ends lost 4 bases at V and 7 bases at J; junction bases unmatched: 5. Germline V CDR1 and CDR2: MNHEY, SMNVEV (reference sequence). This CDR3 has 14 residues. CDR3 in amino acids: CASSSPDRVEKLFF. In DNA, the CDR3 is TGTGCCAGCAGTTCCCCGGACAGGGTTGAAAAACTGTTTTTT.

Many counts were recorded for this clonotype. J is TRBJ2-3 and V is TRBV5-1, with 12 nucleotides matching TRBD2. Germline V gives CDR1 SGHRS, CDR2 YFSETQ. The junction had 13 bases not matched to a gene; V was cut back by 3 bases and J by 2 bases. The CDR3 extends over 19 amino acids. CDR3 region: CASSSTSGGINPVTDTQYF. The CDR3 nucleotides read TGCGCCAGCAGCTCGACTAGCGGGGGAATAAATCCGGTCACAGATACGCAGTATTTT.

The chain uses TRBV4-3 and TRBJ2-7; 7 bases agree with TRBD2. V was pared by 1 base and J by 2 bases, with 2 bases of the junction left unmatched. The CDR3 runs 14 residues. Germline lookup yields CDR1 LGHNA and CDR2 YSLEER. In DNA form, the CDR3 reads TGCGCCAGCAGCCAAGTCCTAGCGGCCTACGAGCAGTACTTC. Its protein product is CASSQVLAAYEQYF.

This clonotype was seen a handful of times. V is TRBV20-1 and J is TRBJ1-5; 8 nucleotides match TRBD1. V lost 3 bases, J lost 7 bases, and 5 bases stayed unmatched. Germline CDR1 DFQATT, CDR2 SNEGSKA (reference sequence). The CDR3 is 13 residues long. CDR3 sequence (DNA): TGCAGTGCTAGTACACAGGGGGGGCAGCCCCAGCATTTT. It yields the protein CSASTQGGQPQHF.

This clonotype was observed a handful of times. The CDR3 DNA sequence: TGTGCCAGCTCACAAAAACAGGTCCGCTCTGGAAACACCATATATTTT. Protein product: CASSQKQVRSGNTIYF. The chain links TRBV18 to TRBJ1-3; weak D call: TRBD1 (5 bases). Germline lookup yields CDR1 KGHSH and CDR2 LQKENI. The CDR3 is 16 amino acids. V was pared by 4 bases and J by 0 bases, with 13 bases between.

This chain joins TRBV5-1 and TRBJ2-7; 10 bases agree with TRBD1. V dropped 4 bases and J dropped 5; count of bases not matched to a gene: 9. Germline loops: CDR1 SGHRS, CDR2 YFSETQ. This CDR3 spans 15 amino acids. CDR3 sequence reads: CASSPHRDRGHEQYF. The CDR3 DNA reads TGCGCCAGCAGCCCACACCGGGACAGGGGACACGAGCAGTACTTC.

Many counts were recorded for this clonotype. The V call is TRBV4-3, the J call TRBJ2-3; the D is unclear. V was trimmed by 0 bases and J by 0 bases, leaving 7 bases between them. This CDR3 spans 15 amino acids. CDR1 LGHNA and CDR2 YSLEER come from the germline V gene. The CDR3 region is CASSQDFTSTDTQYF. Written as DNA, the CDR3 is TGCGCCAGCAGCCAAGATTTCACCAGCACAGATACGCAGTATTTT.

This sequence joins TRBV9 and TRBJ2-1; TRBD2 agrees at 9 bases. The CDR3 extends over 15 amino acids. Trimming cost V 3 bases and J 4 bases; bases outside gene matches: 5. Germline CDR1 reads SGDLS; CDR2 reads YYNGEE. The CDR3: CASSATSGPYNEQFF. As DNA, the CDR3 is TGTGCCAGCAGCGCCACTAGCGGGCCGTACAATGAGCAGTTCTTC.

This clonotype occurred a few times. The J gene is TRBJ1-2, the V gene TRBV10-3; 12 bases are a match to TRBD1. The CDR3 length is 13 residues. Germline CDR1 and CDR2: ENHRY and SYGVKD. Trimming took 8 bases from V and 8 from J; bases not matched to a gene: 6. The CDR3 DNA is TGTGCCATCGGGGGTGGGACAGGGGGCGGCTACACCTTC. It is translated as CAIGGGTGGGYTF.

The gene calls are TRBV7-9 and TRBJ2-1, with a weak D call TRBD1 (5 bases). Trimming removed 1 base at V and 9 bases at J, with 10 bases between. Germline CDR1 reads SEHNR; CDR2 reads FQNEAQ (reference sequence). This CDR3 spans 13 amino acids. The CDR3 coding sequence is TGTGCCAGCAGCTTAGAAGGGGCTACTGAGCAGTTCTTC. Encoded protein: CASSLEGATEQFF.

This clonotype was observed a few times. CDR3 in amino acids: CASSVGVPADTQYF. The CDR3 region has the DNA TGTGCCAGCAGCGTCGGGGTTCCTGCAGATACGCAGTATTTT. J is TRBJ2-3 and V is TRBV9; possibly TRBD2 for D (5 bases). Germline V gives CDR1 SGDLS, CDR2 YYNGEE. This CDR3 region has 14 residues. V was pared by 2 bases and J by 4 bases, with 11 bases between. Combining the CDR3 with reference TRBV9 and TRBJ2-3 gives the whole variable domain DSGVTQTPKHLITATGQRVTLRCSPRSGDLSVYWYQQSLDQGLQFLIQYYNGEERAKGNILERFSAQQFPDLHSELNLSSLELGDSALYFCASSVGVPADTQYFGPGTRLTVL.